This T cell receptor (beta chain) originates from a study of shared clonotypes between healthy human individuals. The study's findings and limits: Four donors showed sharing of about 4.8% of naive CD4 clonotypes.

Notes on this clone: No antigen is known for it.

Germline V gene data show CDR1 as ENHRY and CDR2 as SYGVKD. This CDR3 has 13 amino acids. Trimming took off 6 bases at V and 1 base at J, with 9 bases between the two ends. The assay was immunoSEQ multiplex PCR, and TCRdb's table has in-frame clones only and misses some. The sample shows some 1.5 million clones, 98% of them seen only once. The sequence was collected from a man between 25 and 39 years old in good health. Source material: naive CD4+ T cells sorted from blood. Subset specified: CD45RA+ positively selected. This sequence joins TRBV10-3 and TRBJ1-1; D is perhaps TRBD1 (5 bases). Written as DNA, the CDR3 is TGTGCCATCAGACAGGAGACGAACACTGAAGCTTTCTTT. This encodes CAIRQETNTEAFF.